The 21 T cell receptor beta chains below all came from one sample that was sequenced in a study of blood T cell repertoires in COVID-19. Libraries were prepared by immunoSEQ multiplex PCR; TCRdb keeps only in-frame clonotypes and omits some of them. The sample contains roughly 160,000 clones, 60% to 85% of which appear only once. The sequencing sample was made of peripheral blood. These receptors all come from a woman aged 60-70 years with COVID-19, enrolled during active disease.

The CDR3 nucleotides are TGTGCCAGCAGCTCCCGCAAGGGGGTTGGGTATGGCTACACCTTC. It encodes CASSSRKGVGYGYTF. V is TRBV7-9 and J is TRBJ1-2; tentative D call: TRBD1 (6 bases). The germline gives CDR1 SEHNR, CDR2 FQNEAQ (reference sequence). The CDR3 runs to 15 residues. Trimming left V 4 bases short and J 5 bases short, with 17 bases between.

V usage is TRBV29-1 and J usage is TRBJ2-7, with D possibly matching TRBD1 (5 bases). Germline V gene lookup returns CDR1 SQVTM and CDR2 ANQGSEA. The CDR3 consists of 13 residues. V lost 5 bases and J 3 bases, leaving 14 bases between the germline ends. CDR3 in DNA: TGCAGCGTTAGCCAGGGCATCTTCTACGAGCAGTACGTC. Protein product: CSVSQGIFYEQYV.

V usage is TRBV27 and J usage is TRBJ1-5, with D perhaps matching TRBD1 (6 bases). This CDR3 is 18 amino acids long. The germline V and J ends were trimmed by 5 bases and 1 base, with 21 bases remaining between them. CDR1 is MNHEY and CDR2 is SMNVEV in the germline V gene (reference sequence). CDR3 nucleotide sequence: TGTGCCAGCAGTATCGGGACAAAGGTTCGCCCAAGCAATCAGCCCCAGCATTTT. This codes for CASSIGTKVRPSNQPQHF.

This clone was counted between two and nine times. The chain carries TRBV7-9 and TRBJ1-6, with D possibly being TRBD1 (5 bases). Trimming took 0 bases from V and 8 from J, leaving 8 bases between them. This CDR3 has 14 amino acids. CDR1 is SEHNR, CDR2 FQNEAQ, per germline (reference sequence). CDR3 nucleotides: TGTGCCAGCAGCTTAGCAGGGGAGGATTCACCCCTCCACTTT. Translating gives CASSLAGEDSPLHF.

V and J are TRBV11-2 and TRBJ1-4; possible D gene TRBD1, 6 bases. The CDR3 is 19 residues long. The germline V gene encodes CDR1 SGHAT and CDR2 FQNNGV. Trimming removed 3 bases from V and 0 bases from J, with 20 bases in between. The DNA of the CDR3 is TGTGCCAGCAGCTTGAGCGGGACACCGATACCTGCAACTAATGAAAAACTGTTTTTT. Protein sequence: CASSLSGTPIPATNEKLFF. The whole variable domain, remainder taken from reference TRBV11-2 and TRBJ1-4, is EAGVAQSPRYKIIEKRQSVAFWCNPISGHATLYWYQQILGQGPKLLIQFQNNGVVDDSQLPKDRFSAERLKGVDSTLKIQPAKLEDSAVYLCASSLSGTPIPATNEKLFFGSGTQLSVL.

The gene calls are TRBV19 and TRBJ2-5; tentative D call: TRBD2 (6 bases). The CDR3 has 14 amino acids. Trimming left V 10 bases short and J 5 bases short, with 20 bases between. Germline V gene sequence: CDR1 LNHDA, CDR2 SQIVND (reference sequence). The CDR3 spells CATAIPGAWETQYF. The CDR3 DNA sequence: TGTGCCACCGCAATCCCGGGAGCCTGGGAGACCCAGTACTTC.

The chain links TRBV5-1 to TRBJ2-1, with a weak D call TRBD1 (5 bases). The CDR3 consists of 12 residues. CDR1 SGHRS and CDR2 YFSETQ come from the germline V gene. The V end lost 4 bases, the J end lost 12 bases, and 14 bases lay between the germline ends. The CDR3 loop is CASSNGQTLQFF. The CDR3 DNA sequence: TGCGCCAGCAGCAACGGACAAACGTTGCAGTTCTTC.

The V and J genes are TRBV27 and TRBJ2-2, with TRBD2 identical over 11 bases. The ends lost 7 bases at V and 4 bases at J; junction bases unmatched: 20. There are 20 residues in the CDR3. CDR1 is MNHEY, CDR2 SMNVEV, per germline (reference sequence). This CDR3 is CASISRGLASGGPGTGELFF. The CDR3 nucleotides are TGTGCCAGCATCTCACGGGGCCTGGCTAGCGGGGGGCCGGGCACCGGGGAGCTGTTTTTT.

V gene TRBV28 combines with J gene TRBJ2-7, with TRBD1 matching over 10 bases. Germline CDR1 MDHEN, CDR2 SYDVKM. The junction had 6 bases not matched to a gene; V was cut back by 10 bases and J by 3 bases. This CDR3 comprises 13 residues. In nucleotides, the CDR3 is TGTGCCACCATAGGGACAGGGGTCTACGAGCAGTACTTC. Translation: CATIGTGVYEQYF.

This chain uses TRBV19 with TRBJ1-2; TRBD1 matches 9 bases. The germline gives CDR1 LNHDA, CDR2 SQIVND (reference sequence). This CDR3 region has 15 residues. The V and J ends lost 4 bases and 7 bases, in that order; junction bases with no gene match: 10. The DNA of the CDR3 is TGTGCCAGTAGTACCACACAGGGGGCGGTTTCTGGCTACACCTTC. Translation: CASSTTQGAVSGYTF. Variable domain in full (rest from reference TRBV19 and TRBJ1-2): DGGITQSPKYLFRKEGQNVTLSCEQNLNHDAMYWYRQDPGQGLRLIYYSQIVNDFQKGDIAEGYSVSREKKESFPLTVTSAQKNPTAFYLCASSTTQGAVSGYTFGSGTRLTVV.

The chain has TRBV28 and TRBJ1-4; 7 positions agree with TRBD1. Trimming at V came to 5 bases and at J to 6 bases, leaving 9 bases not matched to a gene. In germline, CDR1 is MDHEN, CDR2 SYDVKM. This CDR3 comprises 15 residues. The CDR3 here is CASSPITTGDEKLFF. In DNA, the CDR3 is TGTGCCAGCAGTCCGATAACAACAGGGGATGAAAAACTGTTTTTT.

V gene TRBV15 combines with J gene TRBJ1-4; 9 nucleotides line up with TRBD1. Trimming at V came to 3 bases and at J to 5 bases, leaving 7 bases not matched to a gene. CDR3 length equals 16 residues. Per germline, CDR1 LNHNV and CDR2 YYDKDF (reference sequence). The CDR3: CATSSPGQGLNEKLFF. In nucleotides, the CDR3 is TGTGCCACCAGCAGCCCGGGACAGGGCCTAAATGAAAAACTGTTTTTT.

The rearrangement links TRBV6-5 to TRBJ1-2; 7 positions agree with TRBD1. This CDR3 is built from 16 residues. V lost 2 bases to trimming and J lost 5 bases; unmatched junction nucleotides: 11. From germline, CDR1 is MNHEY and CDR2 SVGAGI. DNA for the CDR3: TGTGCCAGCAGTTACCTGGGACAGCCGGTTGAGTATGGCTACACCTTC. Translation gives CASSYLGQPVEYGYTF.

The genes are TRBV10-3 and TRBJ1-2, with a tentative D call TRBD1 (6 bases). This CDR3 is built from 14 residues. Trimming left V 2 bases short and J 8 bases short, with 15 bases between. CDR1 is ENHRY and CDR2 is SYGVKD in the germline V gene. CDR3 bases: TGTGCCATCAGTGAGGGCCAGGAAGGGGGAGGCTACACCTTC. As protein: CAISEGQEGGGYTF.

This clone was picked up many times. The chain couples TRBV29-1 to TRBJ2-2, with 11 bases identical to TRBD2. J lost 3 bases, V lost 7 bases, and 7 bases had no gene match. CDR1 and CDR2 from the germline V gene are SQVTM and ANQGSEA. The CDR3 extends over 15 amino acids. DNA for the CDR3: TGCAGCGCAACTACTAGCGGGAGTGACACCGGGGAGCTGTTTTTT. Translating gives CSATTSGSDTGELFF.

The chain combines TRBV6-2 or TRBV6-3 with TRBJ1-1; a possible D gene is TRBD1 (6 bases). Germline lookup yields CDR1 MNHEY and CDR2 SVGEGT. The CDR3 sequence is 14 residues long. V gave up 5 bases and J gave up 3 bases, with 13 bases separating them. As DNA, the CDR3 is TGTGCCAGCAGTGGCTCCGCAGGGGACACTGAAGCTTTCTTT. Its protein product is CASSGSAGDTEAFF.

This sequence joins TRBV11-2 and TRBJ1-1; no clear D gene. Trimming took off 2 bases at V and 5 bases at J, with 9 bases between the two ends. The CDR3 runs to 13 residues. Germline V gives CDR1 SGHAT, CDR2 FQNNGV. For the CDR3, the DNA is TGTGCCAGCAGCTTAAATGGGGAGACTGAAGCTTTCTTT. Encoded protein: CASSLNGETEAFF.

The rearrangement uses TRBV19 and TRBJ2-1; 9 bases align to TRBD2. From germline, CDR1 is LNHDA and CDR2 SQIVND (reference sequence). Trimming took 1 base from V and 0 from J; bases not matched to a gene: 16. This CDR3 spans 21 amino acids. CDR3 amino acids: CASSIGPPELAGPSSYNEQFF. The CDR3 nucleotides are TGTGCCAGTAGTATAGGCCCCCCAGAACTAGCGGGCCCGAGCTCCTACAATGAGCAGTTCTTC.

The CDR3 loop is CASAQGSDTQYF. CDR3 DNA sequence: TGTGCCAGCGCGCAGGGTTCAGATACGCAGTATTTT. The gene calls are TRBV21-1 and TRBJ2-3; the DNA was not compared with TRBD1, the D call given in the table. TRBV21-1 is assigned pseudogene status. CDR3 length: 12 residues.

The CDR3 sequence is CSVGNRRGLTDTQYF. DNA for the CDR3: TGCAGCGTCGGTAACCGGCGGGGCCTCACAGATACGCAGTATTTT. The chain has TRBV29-1 and TRBJ2-3; maybe TRBD2 (6 bases). The V gene lost 6 bases and the J gene lost 2 bases, with 18 bases spanning the gap. The CDR3 is 15 residues long. Germline V gene lookup returns CDR1 SQVTM and CDR2 ANQGSEA.

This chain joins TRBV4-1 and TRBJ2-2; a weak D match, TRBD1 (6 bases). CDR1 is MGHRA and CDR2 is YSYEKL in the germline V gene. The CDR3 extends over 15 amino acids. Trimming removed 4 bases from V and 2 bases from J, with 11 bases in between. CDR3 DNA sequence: TGCGCCAGCAGCCTCGGGACACCAAACACCGGGGAGCTGTTTTTT. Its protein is CASSLGTPNTGELFF.